This T cell receptor beta chain originates from a study of blood T cell repertoires in COVID-19. Study-level background: The origin of the acute and convalescent COVID-19 samples was the United States, Italy and Spain.

Authors' methods: By means of reference gene primer amplification, nucleated cell counts were estimated. Here immunoSEQ multiplex PCR was the method, and the copy in TCRdb shows in-frame clones only, minus some. That table is the source of V, J and clone size, and D and trimming were worked out from the DNA. Altogether almost 250,000 clones are present, around nine tenths being singletons, with the ten largest covering about 1.7%. Germline trimming cut 4 bases from V and 6 bases from J; bases unmatched to any gene: 12. The germline V gene has CDR1 KGHDR and CDR2 SFDVKD. The CDR3 extends over 17 amino acids.

Specimen: peripheral blood. This TCR was sampled from a woman aged 55 to 70 who had recovered from COVID-19. V and J are TRBV24-1 and TRBJ2-2, with 8 nucleotides matching TRBD1. Here the CDR3 reads CATSEPGGESPAGELFF. The CDR3 DNA reads as TGTGCCACCAGTGAGCCAGGGGGCGAGTCCCCAGCCGGGGAGCTGTTTTTT.